Listed below are T cell receptor beta chains from one sample, sequenced in a study of shared clonotypes between healthy human individuals. TCRdb's table, derived via immunoSEQ multiplex PCR, lists solely in-frame clones and lacks some. Here the sample spans more than 900,000 clones, around 78% being singletons. Sequenced input: memory CD4+ T cells from PBMCs. The receptors were gathered from a man between 18 and 29 years old in good health. Some clones in this sample may be carry-over from other donors' samples. The CDR3 runs from the conserved cysteine through the conserved F or W. D genes are given only for firm matches. Clone size is stated in some rows and not others, as once, few, many or a class when expanded.

CDR3aa: CASSSTGTSGTDTQYF; CDR3nt: TGCGCCAGCAGCTCAACCGGGACTAGCGGCACAGATACGCAGTATTTT; d_gene: TRBD2; abundance: once; j_gene: TRBJ2-3; v_gene: TRBV5-1
CDR3aa: CASSEEWSGRSYEQYF; CDR3nt: TGTGCCAGCAGTGAAGAATGGAGCGGGAGGTCCTACGAGCAGTACTTC; d_gene: TRBD2; abundance: NA; j_gene: TRBJ2-7; v_gene: TRBV6-1
CDR3aa: CAWSPDPSREAFF; CDR3nt: TGTGCCTGGAGTCCTGACCCCTCCAGGGAAGCTTTCTTT; d_gene: NA; abundance: NA; j_gene: TRBJ1-1; v_gene: TRBV30
CDR3aa: CASSLGGSTNEKLFF; CDR3nt: TGTGCCAGCAGCCTTGGGGGGTCAACTAATGAAAAACTGTTTTTT; d_gene: NA; abundance: few; j_gene: TRBJ1-4; v_gene: TRBV6-1
CDR3aa: CAWSVLGGDTQYF; CDR3nt: TGTGCCTGGAGTGTACTAGGAGGAGATACGCAGTATTTT; d_gene: NA; abundance: NA; j_gene: TRBJ2-3; v_gene: TRBV30
CDR3aa: CASSLRRGSDTQYF; CDR3nt: TGCGCCAGCAGTCTCCGTCGGGGCTCAGATACGCAGTATTTT; d_gene: NA; abundance: NA; j_gene: TRBJ2-3; v_gene: TRBV10-1
CDR3aa: CASSLAGDQETQYF; CDR3nt: TGCGCCAGCAGCTTGGCCGGGGACCAAGAGACCCAGTACTTC; d_gene: NA; abundance: NA; j_gene: TRBJ2-5; v_gene: TRBV5-1
CDR3aa: CASSGVRDAQETQYF; CDR3nt: TGTGCCAGCAGCGGAGTCCGGGACGCCCAAGAGACCCAGTACTTC; d_gene: NA; abundance: NA; j_gene: TRBJ2-5; v_gene: TRBV11-2
CDR3aa: CASRTSEMGFF; CDR3nt: TGTGCCAGCCGGACCAGCGAAATGGGGTTCTTC; d_gene: NA; abundance: once; j_gene: TRBJ2-1; v_gene: TRBV28
CDR3aa: CASSITSSNTDTQYF; CDR3nt: TGTGCCAGCAGCATCACATCCTCTAATACAGATACGCAGTATTTT; d_gene: NA; abundance: NA; j_gene: TRBJ2-3; v_gene: TRBV7-7
CDR3aa: CASSPPNEKLFF; CDR3nt: TGTGCCAGCAGCCCGCCAAATGAAAAACTGTTTTTT; d_gene: NA; abundance: NA; j_gene: TRBJ1-4; v_gene: TRBV7-2
CDR3aa: CASSARDSLKTQYF; CDR3nt: TGTGCCAGCAGCGCGCGGGACAGTCTTAAGACCCAGTACTTC; d_gene: NA; abundance: NA; j_gene: TRBJ2-5; v_gene: TRBV5-4
CDR3aa: CASSLGGFSGNTIYF; CDR3nt: TGTGCCAGCAGCTTAGGAGGGTTCTCTGGAAACACCATATATTTT; d_gene: NA; abundance: NA; j_gene: TRBJ1-3; v_gene: TRBV7-2
CDR3aa: CASSLAGGLGYGYTF; CDR3nt: TGTGCCAGCAGCTTGGCGGGGGGGCTCGGCTATGGCTACACCTTC; d_gene: NA; abundance: NA; j_gene: TRBJ1-2; v_gene: TRBV5-8
CDR3aa: CASSPQAGPNEQFF; CDR3nt: TGTGCCAGCTCACCTCAAGCGGGCCCCAATGAGCAGTTCTTC; d_gene: NA; abundance: NA; j_gene: TRBJ2-1; v_gene: TRBV18
CDR3aa: CASSRGVQETQYF; CDR3nt: TGTGCCAGCAGCCGGGGCGTTCAAGAGACCCAGTACTTC; d_gene: NA; abundance: NA; j_gene: TRBJ2-5; v_gene: TRBV9
CDR3aa: CASSLTRETQYF; CDR3nt: TGTGCCAGCAGCTTAACCCGGGAGACCCAGTACTTC; d_gene: NA; abundance: NA; j_gene: TRBJ2-5; v_gene: TRBV11-2
CDR3aa: CASSSNRAPRDTQYF; CDR3nt: TGTGCCAGCAGTTCTAACCGGGCCCCCAGGGATACGCAGTATTTT; d_gene: NA; abundance: NA; j_gene: TRBJ2-3; v_gene: TRBV28
CDR3aa: CAISESRTGYQETQYF; CDR3nt: TGTGCCATCAGTGAGTCGAGGACAGGGTACCAAGAGACCCAGTACTTC; d_gene: TRBD1; abundance: NA; j_gene: TRBJ2-5; v_gene: TRBV10-3
CDR3aa: CASSGSPSTDTQYF; CDR3nt: TGTGCCAGCAGCGGAAGCCCTAGCACAGATACGCAGTATTTT; d_gene: NA; abundance: NA; j_gene: TRBJ2-3; v_gene: TRBV28
CDR3aa: CSVEGLAGGRGYNEQFF; CDR3nt: TGCAGCGTCGAGGGACTAGCGGGAGGTCGCGGCTACAATGAGCAGTTCTTC; d_gene: TRBD2; abundance: few; j_gene: TRBJ2-1; v_gene: TRBV29-1
CDR3aa: CASSLNSVGGPFEQYF; CDR3nt: TGTGCCAGCAGCTTAAATTCTGTGGGAGGGCCGTTCGAGCAGTACTTC; d_gene: TRBD2; abundance: many; j_gene: TRBJ2-7; v_gene: TRBV7-3
CDR3aa: CASSVDSDRGREKLFF; CDR3nt: TGTGCCAGCAGCGTAGACTCGGACAGGGGAAGAGAAAAACTGTTTTTT; d_gene: TRBD1; abundance: NA; j_gene: TRBJ1-4; v_gene: TRBV9
CDR3aa: CAWGLGAKREGYTF; CDR3nt: TGTGCGTGGGGCCTGGGGGCCAAAAGGGAAGGCTACACCTTC; d_gene: NA; abundance: few; j_gene: TRBJ1-2; v_gene: TRBV30
CDR3aa: CASSPDRSQETQYF; CDR3nt: TGTGCCAGCAGCCCCGACAGGTCCCAAGAGACCCAGTACTTC; d_gene: NA; abundance: NA; j_gene: TRBJ2-5; v_gene: TRBV11-3
CDR3aa: CASSLSPGTGELFF; CDR3nt: TGTGCCAGCAGCTTATCTCCCGGCACCGGGGAGCTGTTTTTT; d_gene: NA; abundance: NA; j_gene: TRBJ2-2; v_gene: TRBV7-6
CDR3aa: CASSLGQGSSGANVLTF; CDR3nt: TGCGCCAGCAGCTTGGGTCAGGGCAGCTCTGGGGCCAACGTCCTGACTTTC; d_gene: NA; abundance: NA; j_gene: TRBJ2-6; v_gene: TRBV5-1
CDR3aa: CASSSGGGRGKFF; CDR3nt: TGTGCCAGCAGCTCCGGTGGCGGGAGGGGGAAGTTCTTC; d_gene: TRBD2; abundance: NA; j_gene: TRBJ2-1; v_gene: TRBV7-3
CDR3aa: CASSQDGLTGNTEAFF; CDR3nt: TGCGCCAGCAGCCAAGATGGACTTACAGGGAACACTGAAGCTTTCTTT; d_gene: NA; abundance: few; j_gene: TRBJ1-1; v_gene: TRBV4-1
CDR3aa: CASSFPGLAGGGELFF; CDR3nt: TGTGCCAGCAGCTTCCCGGGACTAGCGGGAGGCGGGGAGCTGTTTTTT; d_gene: TRBD2; abundance: NA; j_gene: TRBJ2-2; v_gene: TRBV7-2
CDR3aa: CAISEQGLAGAGELFF; CDR3nt: TGTGCCATCAGTGAGCAAGGGCTAGCGGGAGCCGGGGAGCTGTTTTTT; d_gene: TRBD2; abundance: NA; j_gene: TRBJ2-2; v_gene: TRBV10-3
CDR3aa: CSVIGGKKVDEQFF; CDR3nt: TGCAGCGTTATCGGCGGGAAGAAGGTCGATGAGCAGTTCTTC; d_gene: NA; abundance: few; j_gene: TRBJ2-1; v_gene: TRBV29-1
CDR3aa: CASPPPTGTHNEQFF; CDR3nt: TGTGCCAGCCCCCCCCCGACAGGGACCCACAATGAGCAGTTCTTC; d_gene: TRBD1; abundance: NA; j_gene: TRBJ2-1; v_gene: TRBV28
CDR3aa: CASSRQGAQETQYF; CDR3nt: TGTGCCAGCAGCAGACAGGGGGCCCAAGAGACCCAGTACTTC; d_gene: TRBD1; abundance: NA; j_gene: TRBJ2-5; v_gene: TRBV28
CDR3aa: CASSQVGGNQPQHF; CDR3nt: TGCGCCAGCAGCCAAGTGGGGGGCAATCAGCCCCAGCATTTT; d_gene: NA; abundance: NA; j_gene: TRBJ1-5; v_gene: TRBV4-1
CDR3aa: CASRALGYEGYTF; CDR3nt: TGTGCCAGCAGGGCCCTCGGATATGAAGGCTACACCTTC; d_gene: NA; abundance: NA; j_gene: TRBJ1-2; v_gene: TRBV28
CDR3aa: CASSPGQDAEAFF; CDR3nt: TGTGCCAGCTCACCGGGACAGGACGCTGAAGCTTTCTTT; d_gene: TRBD1; abundance: NA; j_gene: TRBJ1-1; v_gene: TRBV18
CDR3aa: CASSFGRNRDTQYF; CDR3nt: TGTGCCAGCAGTTTTGGGAGAAACCGAGATACGCAGTATTTT; d_gene: NA; abundance: NA; j_gene: TRBJ2-3; v_gene: TRBV28
CDR3aa: CASSAEAGGTQYF; CDR3nt: TGTGCCAGCAGTGCGGAGGCCGGGGGGACCCAGTACTTC; d_gene: NA; abundance: NA; j_gene: TRBJ2-5; v_gene: TRBV27
CDR3aa: CASSRGQGSTEAFF; CDR3nt: TGCGCCAGCAGCAGAGGACAGGGGAGCACTGAAGCTTTCTTT; d_gene: TRBD1; abundance: few; j_gene: TRBJ1-1; v_gene: TRBV5-1